This TCR beta chain derives from a study of identical twins. From the 5' RACE reads, TCRdb called clonotypes with MiXCR, one entry per CDR3 protein. The data contain 1.5 million to 2 million distinct CDR3 sequences, 32% of them singletons. Study findings and constraints: High-abundance cord blood beta clonotypes had fewer insertions; memory repertoires showed none. Conclusions came from cross-sectional statistical analysis, not from following the same donors. Within monozygotic twins, out-of-frame TCR alpha sharing was underestimated by the models.

Among all donors, each was a healthy Caucasian. In the case of this clonotype: The antigen remains undetermined. The junction departs from germline at one end; a sequencing error may be responsible.

This TCR came from a newborn girl in good health. The specimen sequenced was cord blood.

The CDR3 here is CAGSLTTGVTEAFF. CDR3 sequence (DNA): TGTGCCGGCAGCTTAACGACAGGGGTTACCGAAGCTTTCTTT. This sequence joins TRBV11-2 and TRBJ1-1; 8 bases fit TRBD1. The CDR3 is made up of 14 amino acids. Per germline, CDR1 SGHAT and CDR2 FQNNGV.